These 13 T cell receptor beta chains were all obtained from the same sample, sequenced in a study of tumor-infiltrating lymphocytes in primary liver carcinoma. The researchers produced TCR beta cDNA from about 510 ng total RNA with a constant-region primer. Three nested multiplex PCR rounds, a slightly modified ARM-PCR method, built the TCR beta libraries. Researchers ran the first two PCR rounds for roughly 11 cycles each with TRBV1-TRBV30 forward primers and a C-beta reverse primer. MiXCR was run by TCRdb on the multiplex PCR reads, yielding one entry per CDR3 protein. Here the sample spans some 190,000 distinct CDR3 sequences, 70% to 90% being singletons. Without any cell sorting, roughly 20-30 mg of bulk tissue yielded co-extracted RNA and DNA. The sequenced sample consisted of tumor tissue from primary liver carcinoma. The receptors were gathered from a man aged 40-49 years with primary liver carcinoma and hepatitis B virus infection.

The chain joins TRBV29-1 to TRBJ2-2, with TRBD2 as a possible D gene (6 bases). CDR1 and CDR2 from the germline V gene are SQVTM and ANQGSEA. This CDR3 is 15 amino acids long. Trimming removed 4 bases from V and 3 bases from J, with 15 bases in between. The CDR3 nucleotides read TGCAGCGTTGTAATAGCGGAAGGTTACACCGGGGAGCTGTTTTTT. Protein product: CSVVIAEGYTGELFF.

For this clonotype: Compared with germline, one end of the junction differs, possibly owing to a read error. The chain combines TRBV29-1 with TRBJ1-1; D unresolved. Germline lookup yields CDR1 SQVTM and CDR2 ANQGSEA. The CDR3 is made up of 14 amino acids. CDR3 sequence (DNA): TGCAGCGTTGAACTTGGCCTCATGAACAGTGAAGCTCTCTTT. Residues: CSVELGLMNSEALF. Filled out from reference TRBV29-1 and TRBJ1-1, the complete variable domain reads SAVISQKPSRDICQRGTSLTIQCQVDSQVTMMFWYRQQPGQSLTLIATANQGSEATYESGFVIDKFPISRPNLTFSTLTVSNMSPEDSSIYLCSVELGLMNSEALFGQGTRLTVV.

As to this clonotype: Given the absence of the conserved phenylalanine or tryptophan at the CDR3 end, a read error is likely. This chain connects TRBV14 to TRBJ2-1; 9 bases agree with TRBD1. Germline-derived CDR1 and CDR2 are SGHDN and FVKESK. The CDR3 covers 16 residues. V lost 9 bases, J lost 7 bases, and 16 bases stayed unmatched. This CDR3 reads CASSRRQGGRLNEQFY. In DNA, the CDR3 is TGTGCCAGTAGTCGTCGACAGGGGGGCCGCTTAAATGAGCAGTTCTAC.

This clonotype was counted once. A clone one base away is much larger, so this may be a read error. The chain links TRBV28 to TRBJ2-7; perhaps TRBD2 as D (6 bases). Trimming stripped 5 bases from V and 2 bases from J, with 16 bases between. Looked up from germline, CDR1 is MDHEN and CDR2 is SYDVKM. The CDR3 covers 15 residues. The CDR3 nucleotides are TGTGCCAGCAGTATACCCAAAACGGGAGCCTACGAGCAGTACTTC. This gives the protein CASSIPKTGAYEQYF.

Here the CDR3 reads CASSQDIKASRGGEQFF. CDR3 coding DNA: TGCGCCAGCAGCCAAGATATAAAGGCTAGCAGGGGTGGTGAGCAGTTCTTC. This sequence joins TRBV4-1 and TRBJ2-1; D may be TRBD1 (6 bases). V lost 0 bases and J lost 9, with 21 bases in between. Germline loops: CDR1 MGHRA, CDR2 YSYEKL. The CDR3 runs 17 residues.

Details on this clonotype: Just one base apart from a much larger clone, this may be a read error. The V and J genes are TRBV13 and TRBJ1-1; TRBD1 is a possible D gene (6 bases). V lost 8 bases to trimming and J lost 6 bases, with 16 bases between them. This CDR3 has 13 amino acids. The germline V gene has CDR1 PRHDT and CDR2 FYEKMQ (reference sequence). The CDR3 sequence: CASRSGVYPEAFF. CDR3 bases: TGTGCCAGCCGCTCAGGGGTTTACCCTGAAGCTTTCTTT.

In its sample, this clonotype was seen a few times. The junction does not match germline at one end; this may be a read error. The chain links TRBV6-2 or TRBV6-3 to TRBJ1-5; 7 bases align to TRBD1. The germline gives CDR1 MNHEY, CDR2 SVGEGT. The CDR3 runs to 14 residues. Written as DNA, the CDR3 is TGTGCCATCAGTTCGACAGGGCTCAATCAGCCCCAGCATTTT. Protein: CAISSTGLNQPQHF.

The rearrangement joins TRBV7-8 to TRBJ2-7; D not resolved. With 2 bases removed from V and 4 bases from J, the gap between germline ends came to 9 bases. Germline CDR1 reads SGHVS; CDR2 reads FQNEAQ. The CDR3 contains 13 residues. CDR3 coding DNA: TGTGCCAGCAGCTTATTGGTTCTTTACGAGCAGTACTTC. This encodes CASSLLVLYEQYF.

Concerning this clonotype: Mismatch with germline at one junction end may stem from a read error. The chain couples TRBV4-2 to TRBJ2-3; D might be TRBD2 (5 bases). Germline V gives CDR1 LGHNA, CDR2 YNFKEQ. The CDR3 spans 15 residues. The chain's CDR3 is CTSSQEDTYTATQYF. The CDR3 DNA reads TGTACCAGCAGCCAGGAGGATACTTACACAGCTACGCAGTATTTT.

This clonotype was found many times. V gene TRBV5-1 combines with J gene TRBJ2-2; D might be TRBD1 (7 bases). Trimming cost V 7 bases and J 3 bases, with 19 bases left between them. The CDR3 runs 16 residues. The germline V gene encodes CDR1 SGHRS and CDR2 YFSETQ. The CDR3 reads CASSDPSRGDTGELFF. The CDR3 DNA reads as TGCGCCAGCTCAGACCCGTCCAGGGGGGACACCGGGGAGCTGTTTTTT.

This clonotype was observed a single time. This may be a read error: a much more frequent sequence differs by one nucleotide. In DNA form, the CDR3 reads TGTGCCTGGACGGTTTGGACGAACACTGAAGGTTTCTTT. It codes for CAWTVWTNTEGFF. This chain connects TRBV30 to TRBJ1-1; no firm D call. The CDR3 consists of 13 residues. The germline V gene encodes CDR1 GTSNPN and CDR2 SVGIG (reference sequence).

The chain carries TRBV11-2 and TRBJ2-3; 7 nucleotides agree with TRBD1. The CDR3 is 13 amino acids. V lost 5 bases to trimming and J lost 6 bases; unmatched junction nucleotides: 5. Germline assignment: CDR1 SGHAT and CDR2 FQNNGV. The CDR3 nucleotides are TGTGCCAGCAGCCTAAGAGGGGGCGATACGCAGTATTTT. Protein sequence: CASSLRGGDTQYF.

This clonotype appeared once. At one boundary the junction diverges from the germline segment, which might be a read error. V and J are TRBV12-3 or TRBV12-4 and TRBJ2-5; D is perhaps TRBD1 or TRBD2 (7 bases each). There are 13 residues in the CDR3. Written as DNA, the CDR3 is TGTGCCAGAAGCAGAAGCGGGACAGAGGCCCAGTACTTC. Protein product: CARSRSGTEAQYF.